A selection of T cell receptor beta chains follows, all from one sample in a study of T cells in Graves' hyperthyroidism and ophthalmopathy. TCRdb reanalysed the multiplex PCR reads using MiXCR and keeps one entry per CDR3 protein. This sample yields roughly 840,000 distinct CDR3 sequences, of which 38% are seen a single time; 7.5% to 9.5% belongs to the top ten. Sequencing used blood. The source of these receptors is a man younger than 35 with Graves' hyperthyroidism. The CDR3 runs from the conserved cysteine through the conserved F or W.

V gene	J gene	CDR3 length	CDR3 protein
TRBV20-1	TRBJ2-7	14	CSAPILTGSYEQYF
TRBV20-1	TRBJ2-5	13	CSAGGGRQETQYF
TRBV20-1	TRBJ1-1	16	CSARDLSHGEGTEAFF
TRBV4-1	TRBJ2-7	16	CASSQFSGRESYEQYF
TRBV29-1	TRBJ1-1	13	CSFSVWVNTEAFF
TRBV9	TRBJ1-4	17	CASSVPGQVQGYEKLFF
TRBV6-1	TRBJ1-1	11	CASSGGVEAFF
TRBV7-9	TRBJ1-5	15	CASSSGQGWAQPQHF
TRBV6-1	TRBJ1-2	13	CASRRAGRQGYTF
TRBV7-6	TRBJ2-7	15	CASSLGQGQDDEQYF
TRBV10-3	TRBJ1-4	13	CATGTGDDEKLFF
TRBV20-1	TRBJ2-2	17	CSARALAGGRKGGELFF
TRBV7-9	TRBJ1-1	12	CASTLILTEAFF
TRBV2	TRBJ2-7	14	CASRVLDASYEQYF
TRBV27	TRBJ2-6	16	CASSGTGLSGANVLTF
TRBV7-8	TRBJ2-2	15	CASSQGMVDTGELFF
TRBV15	TRBJ1-2	13	CATSGHRTYGYTF
TRBV7-9	TRBJ1-6	15	CASSRGTGEYSPLHF
TRBV7-9	TRBJ1-6	15	CASSQDERPDSPLHF
TRBV2	TRBJ2-7	13	CASTKKASYEQYF
TRBV12-3/TRBV12-4	TRBJ2-7	15	CASSQEAYGAREQYF
TRBV29-1	TRBJ2-7	13	CSVGTTGAYEQYF
TRBV24-1	TRBJ1-5	14	CATSDSGPNQPQHF
TRBV20-1	TRBJ1-2	13	CSASGGEGGGYTF
TRBV29-1	TRBJ1-2	12	CGVRIGGGGYTF
TRBV20-1	TRBJ2-6	18	CSASSLGQGAGGANVLTF
TRBV7-2	TRBJ2-2	16	CASSYRTGPNTGELFF
TRBV19	TRBJ1-3	14	CASSIWSSGNTIYF
TRBV20-1	TRBJ2-7	14	CSALTSGSMDEQYF
TRBV6-5	TRBJ2-5	14	CASSYRGGPGTQYF
TRBV2	TRBJ2-7	14	CASSETGRTYEQYF
TRBV28	TRBJ2-7	14	CASSPADRAYEQYF
TRBV6-1	TRBJ2-7	11	CASWLNYEQYF
TRBV2	TRBJ2-2	14	CASRYRGGTGELFF
TRBV15	TRBJ1-1	14	CATSMVGWNSEAFF
TRBV20-1	TRBJ1-6	14	CSGQNRGHYSPLHF
TRBV7-9	TRBJ2-5	15	CASSLAEGAGETQYF
TRBV7-6	TRBJ2-7	13	CASSLDAGGEQYF
TRBV12-3/TRBV12-4	TRBJ2-7	15	CASSSRDPPDYEQYF
TRBV29-1	TRBJ1-1	14	CSVRLGTVNTEAFF
TRBV10-3	TRBJ2-2	14	CASSYQASTGELFF
TRBV9	TRBJ1-1	14	CASSVRGLNTEAFF
TRBV29-1	TRBJ2-7	15	CSVDDPSGRTGEQYF
TRBV20-1	TRBJ1-1	11	CSASASFEAFF
TRBV25-1	TRBJ1-1	16	CASSRGEGPPKTEAFF
TRBV2	TRBJ2-7	12	CTSSERGAEQYF